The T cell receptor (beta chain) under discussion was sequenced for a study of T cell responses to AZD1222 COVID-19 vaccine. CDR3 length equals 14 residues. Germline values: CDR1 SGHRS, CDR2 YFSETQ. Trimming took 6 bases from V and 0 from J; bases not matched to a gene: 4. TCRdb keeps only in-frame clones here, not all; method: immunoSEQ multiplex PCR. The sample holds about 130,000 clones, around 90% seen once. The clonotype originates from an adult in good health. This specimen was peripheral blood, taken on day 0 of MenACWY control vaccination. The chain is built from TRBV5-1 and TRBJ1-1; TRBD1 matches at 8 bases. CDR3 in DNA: TGCGCCAGCACCTGGACAGGGATGAACACTGAAGCTTTCTTT. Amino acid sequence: CASTWTGMNTEAFF.